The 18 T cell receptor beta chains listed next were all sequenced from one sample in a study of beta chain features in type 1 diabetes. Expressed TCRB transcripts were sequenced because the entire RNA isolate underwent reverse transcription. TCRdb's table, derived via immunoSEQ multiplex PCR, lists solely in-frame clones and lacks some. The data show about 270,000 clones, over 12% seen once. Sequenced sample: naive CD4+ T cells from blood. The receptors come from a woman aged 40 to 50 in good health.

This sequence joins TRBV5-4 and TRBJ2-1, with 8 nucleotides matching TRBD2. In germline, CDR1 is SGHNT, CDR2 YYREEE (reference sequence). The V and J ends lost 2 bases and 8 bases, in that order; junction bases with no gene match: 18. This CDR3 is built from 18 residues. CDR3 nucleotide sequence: TGTGCCAGCAGCTTAGGGCCCTTCCGTCCGGGGGGGGTGGATGAGCAGTTCTTC. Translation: CASSLGPFRPGGVDEQFF.

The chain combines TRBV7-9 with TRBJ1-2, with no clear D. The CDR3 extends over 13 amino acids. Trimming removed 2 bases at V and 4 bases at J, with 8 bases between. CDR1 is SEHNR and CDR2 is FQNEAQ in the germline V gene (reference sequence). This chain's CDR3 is CASSLTSSYGYTF. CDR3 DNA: TGTGCCAGCAGCTTAACCAGTTCCTATGGCTACACCTTC.

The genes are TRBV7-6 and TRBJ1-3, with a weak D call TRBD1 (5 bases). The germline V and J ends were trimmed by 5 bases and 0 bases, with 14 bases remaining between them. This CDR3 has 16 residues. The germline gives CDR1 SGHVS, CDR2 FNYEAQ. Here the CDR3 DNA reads TGTGCCAGCAGCGGTCTAGGCAGGGACTCTGGAAACACCATATATTTT. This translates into CASSGLGRDSGNTIYF.

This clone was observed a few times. CDR3 amino acids: CASSLSGINEQFF. The DNA for the CDR3 is TGTGCCAGCAGCTTATCCGGGATCAATGAGCAGTTCTTC. This chain links TRBV7-2 with TRBJ2-1, with a possible D match to TRBD2 (5 bases). CDR1 and CDR2 (germline): SGHTA, FQGNSA. The germline V and J ends were trimmed by 2 bases and 6 bases, with 8 bases remaining between them. The CDR3 covers 13 residues. Using reference TRBV7-2 and TRBJ2-1 for the parts outside the CDR3, the full variable domain is GAGVSQSPSNKVTEKGKDVELRCDPISGHTALYWYRQSLGQGLEFLIYFQGNSAPDKSGLPSDRFSAERTGGSVSTLTIQRTQQEDSAVYLCASSLSGINEQFFGPGTRLTVL.

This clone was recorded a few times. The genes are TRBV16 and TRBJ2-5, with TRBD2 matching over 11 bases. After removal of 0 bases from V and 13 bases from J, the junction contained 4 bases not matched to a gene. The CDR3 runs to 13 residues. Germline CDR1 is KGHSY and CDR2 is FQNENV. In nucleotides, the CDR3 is TGTGCCAGCAGCCAATCTCTAGCGGGAGGATCGTACTTC. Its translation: CASSQSLAGGSYF.

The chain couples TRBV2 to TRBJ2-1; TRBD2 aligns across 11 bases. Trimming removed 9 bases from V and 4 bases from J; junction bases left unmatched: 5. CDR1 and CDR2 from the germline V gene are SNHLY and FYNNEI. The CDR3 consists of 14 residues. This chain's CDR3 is CASSTSGGYNEQFF. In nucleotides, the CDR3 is TGTGCCAGTAGCACTAGCGGGGGATACAATGAGCAGTTCTTC.

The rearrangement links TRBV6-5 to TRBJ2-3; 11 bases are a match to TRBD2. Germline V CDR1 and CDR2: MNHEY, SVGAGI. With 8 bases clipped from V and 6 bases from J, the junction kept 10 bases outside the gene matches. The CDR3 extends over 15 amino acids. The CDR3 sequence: CASALTSGGRDTQYF. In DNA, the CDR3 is TGTGCCAGCGCCCTAACTAGCGGGGGAAGGGATACGCAGTATTTT.

The chain's CDR3 is CASSYREGAIQFF. Written as DNA, the CDR3 is TGTGCCAGCAGCTACCGGGAGGGGGCGATACAGTTCTTC. V and J are TRBV7-2 and TRBJ2-1, with D possibly TRBD2 on 8 matching bases. Germline CDR1 reads SGHTA; CDR2 reads FQGNSA. Trimming took off 4 bases at V and 13 bases at J, with 17 bases between the two ends. There are 13 residues in the CDR3.

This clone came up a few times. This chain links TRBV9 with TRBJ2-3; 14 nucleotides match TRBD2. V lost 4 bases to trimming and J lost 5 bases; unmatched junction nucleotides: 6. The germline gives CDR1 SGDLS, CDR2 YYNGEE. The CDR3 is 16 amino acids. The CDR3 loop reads CASSSRLAGGQDTQYF. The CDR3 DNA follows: TGTGCCAGCAGCTCTCGACTAGCGGGGGGGCAAGATACGCAGTATTTT.

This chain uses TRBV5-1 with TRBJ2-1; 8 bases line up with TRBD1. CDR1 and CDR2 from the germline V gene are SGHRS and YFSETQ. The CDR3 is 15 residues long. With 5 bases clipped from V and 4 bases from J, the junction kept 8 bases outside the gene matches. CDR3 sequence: CASRAPGGSYNEQFF. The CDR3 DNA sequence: TGCGCCAGCAGGGCCCCAGGGGGCTCTTACAATGAGCAGTTCTTC.

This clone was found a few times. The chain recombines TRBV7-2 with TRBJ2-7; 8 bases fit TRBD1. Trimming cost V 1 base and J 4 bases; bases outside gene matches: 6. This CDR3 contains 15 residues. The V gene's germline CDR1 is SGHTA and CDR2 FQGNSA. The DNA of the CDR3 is TGTGCCAGCAGCTTAGGTGGGGGACAGGTTTACGAGCAGTACTTC. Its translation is CASSLGGGQVYEQYF.

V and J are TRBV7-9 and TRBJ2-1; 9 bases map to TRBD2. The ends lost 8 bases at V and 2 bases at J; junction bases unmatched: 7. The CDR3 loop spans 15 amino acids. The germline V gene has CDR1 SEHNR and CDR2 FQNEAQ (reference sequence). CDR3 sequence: CASFVAGATYNEQFF. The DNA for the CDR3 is TGTGCCAGCTTTGTAGCGGGGGCTACCTACAATGAGCAGTTCTTC.

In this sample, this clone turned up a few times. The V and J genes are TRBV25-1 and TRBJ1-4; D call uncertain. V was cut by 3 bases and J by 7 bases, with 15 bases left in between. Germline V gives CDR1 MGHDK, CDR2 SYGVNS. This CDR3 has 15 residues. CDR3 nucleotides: TGTGCCAGCAGTGATAACGGCGGGTGGGGTGAAAAACTGTTTTTT. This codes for CASSDNGGWGEKLFF.

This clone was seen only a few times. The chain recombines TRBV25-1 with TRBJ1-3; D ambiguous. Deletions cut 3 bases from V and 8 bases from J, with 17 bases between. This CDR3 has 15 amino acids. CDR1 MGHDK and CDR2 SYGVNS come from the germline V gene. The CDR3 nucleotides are TGTGCCAGCAGTGACCAGGTGACATCGGTGGACACCATATATTTT. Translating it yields CASSDQVTSVDTIYF. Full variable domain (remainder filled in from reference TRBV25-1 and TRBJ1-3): EADIYQTPRYLVIGTGKKITLECSQTMGHDKMYWYQQDPGMELHLIHYSYGVNSTEKGDLSSESTVSRIRTEHFPLTLESARPSHTSQYLCASSDQVTSVDTIYFGEGSWLTVV.

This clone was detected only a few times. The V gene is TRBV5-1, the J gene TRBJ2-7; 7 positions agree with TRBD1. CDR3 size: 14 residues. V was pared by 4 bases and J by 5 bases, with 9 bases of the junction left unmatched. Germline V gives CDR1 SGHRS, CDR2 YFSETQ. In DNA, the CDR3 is TGCGCCAGCAGCCCCAGACAGGGATGGGACGAGCAGTACTTC. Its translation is CASSPRQGWDEQYF.

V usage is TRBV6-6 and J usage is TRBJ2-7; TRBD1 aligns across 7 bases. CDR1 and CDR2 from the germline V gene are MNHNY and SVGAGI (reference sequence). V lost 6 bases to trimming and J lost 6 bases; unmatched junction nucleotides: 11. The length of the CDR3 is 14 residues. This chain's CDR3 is CASSYTKGAGEQYF. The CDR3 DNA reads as TGTGCCAGCAGCTACACTAAGGGGGCGGGCGAGCAGTACTTC.

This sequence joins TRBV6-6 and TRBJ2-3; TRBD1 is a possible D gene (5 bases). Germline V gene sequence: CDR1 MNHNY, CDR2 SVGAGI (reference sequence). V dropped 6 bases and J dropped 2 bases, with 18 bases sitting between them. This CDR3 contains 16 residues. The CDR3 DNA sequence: TGTGCCAGCAGGACGCATAGGACAACGAACACAGATACGCAGTATTTT. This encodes CASRTHRTTNTDTQYF.

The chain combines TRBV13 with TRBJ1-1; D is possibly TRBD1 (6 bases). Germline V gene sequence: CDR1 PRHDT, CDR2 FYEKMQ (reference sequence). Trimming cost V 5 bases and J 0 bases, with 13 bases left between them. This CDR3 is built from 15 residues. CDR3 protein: CASSPVRGMNTEAFF. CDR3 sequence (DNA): TGTGCCAGCAGCCCGGTGAGGGGGATGAACACTGAAGCTTTCTTT.